Following are 32 T cell receptor beta chains from one sample sequenced in a study of cytomegalovirus exposure and HLA in healthy donors. PCR employed 60 Vbeta and 13 Jbeta primers. Produced via immunoSEQ multiplex PCR; TCRdb's table is partial and in-frame only. The sample carries 65,000 to 90,000 clones, roughly four fifths recorded once. The sequenced sample consisted of PBMCs. The receptors originated from a man aged 65 to 85 in good health and CMV-seronegative.

The chain couples TRBV28 to TRBJ2-7, with 10 bases matching TRBD1. The length of the CDR3 is 15 residues. Trimming cost V 7 bases and J 2 bases; bases outside gene matches: 8. Per the germline V gene, CDR1 is MDHEN and CDR2 is SYDVKM. CDR3 DNA sequence: TGTGCCAGCAACGACGCCGGGACAGGGGCCTACGAGCAGTACTTC. Its translation: CASNDAGTGAYEQYF.

The rearrangement links TRBV5-1 to TRBJ2-5, with a weak D call TRBD1 (5 bases). From germline, CDR1 is SGHRS and CDR2 YFSETQ. This CDR3 spans 13 amino acids. V lost 2 bases and J lost 5, with 10 bases in between. The DNA for the CDR3 is TGCGCCAGCAGCTTCAGGACATCTGAGACCCAGTACTTC. This sequence encodes CASSFRTSETQYF.

The chain couples TRBV27 to TRBJ1-6, with D perhaps matching TRBD1 (6 bases). The length of the CDR3 is 14 residues. V lost 6 bases, J lost 7 bases, and 13 bases lay in between. In germline, CDR1 is MNHEY, CDR2 SMNVEV (reference sequence). CDR3 residues: CASSWGGDNSPLHF. The CDR3 DNA reads TGTGCCAGCAGCTGGGGGGGCGACAATTCACCCCTCCACTTT.

J is TRBJ1-5 and V is TRBV7-2, with 9 bases identical to TRBD1. The V gene's germline CDR1 is SGHTA and CDR2 FQGNSA. J gave up 6 bases and V 5 bases, and 11 bases lay outside the gene matches. The CDR3 runs to 16 residues. Written as DNA, the CDR3 is TGTGCCAGCAGCGGGAGAGCCGGGACAGGGAGTCAGCCCCAGCATTTT. Residues: CASSGRAGTGSQPQHF. The variable domain in full, completed from reference TRBV7-2 and TRBJ1-5, reads GAGVSQSPSNKVTEKGKDVELRCDPISGHTALYWYRQSLGQGLEFLIYFQGNSAPDKSGLPSDRFSAERTGGSVSTLTIQRTQQEDSAVYLCASSGRAGTGSQPQHFGDGTRLSIL.

V gene TRBV2 combines with J gene TRBJ2-1; 16 nucleotides agree with TRBD2. This CDR3 has 14 residues. In germline, CDR1 is SNHLY, CDR2 FYNNEI. The V and J ends lost 7 bases and 16 bases, in that order; junction bases with no gene match: 10. In DNA, the CDR3 is TGTGCCAGCACCGTGGGGACTAGCGGGGGGGTCTCCTTCTTC. This sequence encodes CASTVGTSGGVSFF.

The chain couples TRBV7-2 to TRBJ2-7; D ambiguous. The CDR3 length is 14 residues. V lost 2 bases, J lost 6 bases, and 14 bases lay in between. In germline, CDR1 is SGHTA, CDR2 FQGNSA. The CDR3 here is CASSLKSAVGEQYF. DNA for the CDR3: TGTGCCAGCAGCTTAAAGAGTGCGGTTGGCGAGCAGTACTTC.

V usage is TRBV18 and J usage is TRBJ2-3; 10 nucleotides match TRBD2. This CDR3 is built from 15 residues. Germline loops: CDR1 KGHSH, CDR2 LQKENI. V was pared by 4 bases and J by 2 bases, with 3 bases of the junction left unmatched. CDR3 coding DNA: TGTGCCAGCTCACTCGGACTAGCGGACACAGATACGCAGTATTTT. Translation: CASSLGLADTDTQYF. Full variable domain (outside the CDR3, taken from reference TRBV18 and TRBJ2-3): NAGVMQNPRHLVRRRGQEARLRCSPMKGHSHVYWYRQLPEEGLKFMVYLQKENIIDESGMPKERFSAEFPKEGPSILRIQQVVRGDSAAYFCASSLGLADTDTQYFGPGTRLTVL.

The chain carries TRBV28 and TRBJ2-1; 7 bases match TRBD1. The CDR3 extends over 13 amino acids. V shed 5 bases, J shed 10 bases, and the junction held 8 bases outside the gene matches. Germline V gene lookup returns CDR1 MDHEN and CDR2 SYDVKM. The DNA for the CDR3 is TGTGCCAGCAGTCCGGACAGGTACTGGGAGCAGTTCTTC. Translation gives CASSPDRYWEQFF.

The rearrangement links TRBV2 to TRBJ2-1; D is possibly TRBD2 (6 bases). Between the trimmed V and J ends, which lost 6 bases and 3 bases, there was a span of 15 bases. The germline V gene encodes CDR1 SNHLY and CDR2 FYNNEI. The CDR3 has 15 amino acids. CDR3 DNA: TGTGCCAGCAGCTGGGAGGCTAGGGACTACAATGAGCAGTTCTTC. It is translated as CASSWEARDYNEQFF. The variable domain in full, with the rest retrieved from reference TRBV2 and TRBJ2-1, is EPEVTQTPSHQVTQMGQEVILRCVPISNHLYFYWYRQILGQKVEFLVSFYNNEISEKSEIFDDQFSVERPDGSNFTLKIRSTKLEDSAMYFCASSWEARDYNEQFFGPGTRLTVL.

This clone was counted only a few times. This rearrangement joins TRBV30 to TRBJ1-1; a weak D match, TRBD1 (6 bases). There are 12 residues in the CDR3. Trimming removed 2 bases at V and 5 bases at J, with 9 bases between. Germline loops: CDR1 GTSNPN, CDR2 SVGIG (reference sequence). This CDR3 reads CAWSRDKTEAFF. The CDR3 DNA follows: TGTGCCTGGAGTCGGGACAAGACTGAAGCTTTCTTT.

This rearrangement joins TRBV11-2 to TRBJ1-1; 11 bases are shared with TRBD1. The V gene end was trimmed by 6 bases and the J gene end by 9 bases; junction bases not matched to a gene: 9. Germline CDR1 reads SGHAT; CDR2 reads FQNNGV. The length of the CDR3 is 14 residues. The CDR3 DNA follows: TGTGCCAGCAGTTTCGGACAGGGGGCGGAGAAAGCTTTCTTT. The encoded protein is CASSFGQGAEKAFF.

The gene calls are TRBV28 and TRBJ1-3, with 10 bases lining up with TRBD1. This CDR3 comprises 15 residues. Trimming took 3 bases from V and 4 from J; bases not matched to a gene: 3. Germline CDR1 is MDHEN and CDR2 is SYDVKM. The CDR3 is CASSFDRGLGNTIYF. The CDR3 bases are TGTGCCAGCAGTTTTGACAGGGGGCTGGGAAACACCATATATTTT.

The chain carries TRBV7-2 and TRBJ2-3, with 9 positions matching TRBD2. The CDR3 totals 16 residues. In germline, CDR1 is SGHTA, CDR2 FQGNSA. Trimming at V came to 1 base and at J to 1 base, leaving 3 bases not matched to a gene. In DNA, the CDR3 is TGTGCCAGCAGCTTAGTAGCGGGAGATGGCACAGATACGCAGTATTTT. This encodes CASSLVAGDGTDTQYF.

The chain has TRBV19 and TRBJ1-6, with TRBD1 identical over 8 bases. Germline V gene lookup returns CDR1 LNHDA and CDR2 SQIVND (reference sequence). The J segment lost 0 bases and the V segment lost 1 base, leaving 8 bases of the junction unmatched. The CDR3 extends over 19 amino acids. CDR3 coding DNA: TGTGCCAGTAGTATAGCGGGGACAGGACTGAGCTCCTATAATTCACCCCTCCACTTT. Residues: CASSIAGTGLSSYNSPLHF.

V and J are TRBV4-1 and TRBJ1-6, with a weak D call TRBD1 (6 bases). The CDR3 runs 16 residues. The V gene lost 0 bases and the J gene lost 8 bases, with 14 bases spanning the gap. Germline loops: CDR1 MGHRA, CDR2 YSYEKL. The CDR3 coding sequence is TGCGCCAGCAGCCAAGAATTCAGGGGTCTTGATTCACCCCTCCACTTT. Encoded protein: CASSQEFRGLDSPLHF.

This chain joins TRBV7-2 and TRBJ2-1; tentative D call: TRBD2 (6 bases). The germline V gene encodes CDR1 SGHTA and CDR2 FQGNSA. The CDR3 is 15 amino acids. The V end was cut by 5 bases, the J end by 1 base, with 12 bases between. CDR3 bases: TGTGCCAGCAGCATTAGACTAGGGTCCTACAATGAGCAGTTCTTC. It is translated as CASSIRLGSYNEQFF. The variable domain in full, with the rest retrieved from reference TRBV7-2 and TRBJ2-1, is GAGVSQSPSNKVTEKGKDVELRCDPISGHTALYWYRQSLGQGLEFLIYFQGNSAPDKSGLPSDRFSAERTGGSVSTLTIQRTQQEDSAVYLCASSIRLGSYNEQFFGPGTRLTVL.

This clone came up once. The rearrangement uses TRBV5-1 and TRBJ1-3; weak D call: TRBD1 (5 bases). This CDR3 spans 15 amino acids. From germline, CDR1 is SGHRS and CDR2 YFSETQ. Trimming removed 0 bases from V and 3 bases from J, with 10 bases in between. In DNA form, the CDR3 reads TGCGCCAGCAGCTTGGCCGGGGGAGGTGGAAACACCATATATTTT. The encoded protein is CASSLAGGGGNTIYF.

The J gene is TRBJ1-2, the V gene TRBV28; D not certain. Trimming removed 6 bases from V and 2 bases from J, with 16 bases in between. Germline assignment: CDR1 MDHEN and CDR2 SYDVKM. This CDR3 has 15 amino acids. The CDR3 DNA reads TGTGCCAGCAGCTCCTCGGGAGCGGGCAACTATGGCTACACCTTC. Protein sequence: CASSSSGAGNYGYTF.

The chain recombines TRBV5-8 with TRBJ1-2; D unclear. With 1 base removed from V and 4 bases from J, the gap between germline ends came to 11 bases. The CDR3 runs to 14 residues. Germline V CDR1 and CDR2: SGHTS, YDEGEE. CDR3 nucleotides: TGTGCCAGCAGCTTGCACAGAACGTCCTATGGCTACACCTTC. Translation gives CASSLHRTSYGYTF.

V usage is TRBV15 and J usage is TRBJ2-5; D is ambiguous. The CDR3 has 12 residues. Trimming left V 5 bases short and J 0 bases short, with 4 bases between. CDR1 and CDR2 (germline): LNHNV, YYDKDF (reference sequence). As DNA, the CDR3 is TGTGCCACCAGCCGTTACCAAGAGACCCAGTACTTC. Residues: CATSRYQETQYF.

This clone has just a few counts. The chain employs TRBV6-1 and TRBJ1-5, with 7 bases lining up with TRBD1. Germline V gene sequence: CDR1 MNHNS, CDR2 SASEGT. V gave up 6 bases and J gave up 1 base; unmatched junction bases: 6. The CDR3 extends over 15 amino acids. The CDR3 loop is CASRADRASNQPQHF. CDR3 in DNA: TGTGCCAGCAGGGCCGACAGGGCGAGCAATCAGCCCCAGCATTTT.

This chain joins TRBV6-5 and TRBJ2-5; D may be TRBD1 (5 bases). Trimming left V 5 bases short and J 9 bases short, with 16 bases between. The V gene's germline CDR1 is MNHEY and CDR2 SVGAGI. The CDR3 runs 13 residues. CDR3 sequence: CASSPLPARAQYF. CDR3 sequence (DNA): TGTGCCAGCAGTCCTCTTCCCGCCAGGGCCCAGTACTTC.

The V gene is TRBV5-1, the J gene TRBJ1-2; D not certain. The V and J ends lost 4 bases and 10 bases respectively, with 14 bases between them. Germline V gene sequence: CDR1 SGHRS, CDR2 YFSETQ. The CDR3 has 12 residues. This chain's CDR3 is CASSRTSEDYTF. DNA for the CDR3: TGCGCCAGCAGCCGAACAAGCGAAGACTACACCTTC.

This chain joins TRBV7-2 and TRBJ1-1; the D gene is possibly TRBD1 (6 bases). Germline V CDR1 and CDR2: SGHTA, FQGNSA. The CDR3 sequence is 15 residues long. V was clipped by 5 bases and J by 1 base, with 14 bases between them. As DNA, the CDR3 is TGTGCCAGCAGCACAAAGACAGGCAAGAACACTGAAGCTTTCTTT. This codes for CASSTKTGKNTEAFF.

J is TRBJ2-7 and V is TRBV27; 9 bases map to TRBD1. This CDR3 region has 13 residues. The V gene end was trimmed by 6 bases and the J gene end by 6 bases; junction bases not matched to a gene: 6. Germline CDR1 and CDR2: MNHEY and SMNVEV (reference sequence). The CDR3 region has the DNA TGTGCCAGCAGCCCGGACAGGGGAGCCGAGCAGTACTTC. Protein product: CASSPDRGAEQYF.

The rearrangement links TRBV5-1 to TRBJ2-5; no firm D call. The CDR3 contains 15 residues. The V end was cut by 4 bases, the J end by 4 bases, with 17 bases between. The V gene's germline CDR1 is SGHRS and CDR2 YFSETQ. The CDR3 nucleotides are TGCGCCAGCAGCCACCCCGAGTCGCTAGGAGAGACCCAGTACTTC. This codes for CASSHPESLGETQYF.

The chain links TRBV6-1 to TRBJ2-2, with TRBD1 as a possible D gene (6 bases). Trimming removed 8 bases from V and 9 bases from J, with 19 bases in between. Germline V gene data show CDR1 as MNHNS and CDR2 as SASEGT. The CDR3 extends over 14 amino acids. The CDR3 DNA sequence: TGTGCCAGCTTTACAGGGATTCTTTATAGGGAGCTGTTTTTT. It is translated as CASFTGILYRELFF.

In DNA form, the CDR3 reads TGTGCCAGCAGCGAGGCCGGGACTAGGGGGAAGACCCAGTACTTC. Translating it yields CASSEAGTRGKTQYF. This chain joins TRBV5-4 and TRBJ2-5; 8 bases are a match to TRBD2. The CDR3 covers 15 residues. Germline CDR1 and CDR2: SGHNT and YYREEE (reference sequence). J lost 6 bases, V lost 4 bases, and 11 bases had no gene match.

This clone was detected only a few times. V is TRBV5-6 and J is TRBJ1-1, with 8 bases identical to TRBD1. The CDR3 totals 15 residues. Losses at the gene ends were 6 bases for V and 2 bases for J; bases not matched to a gene: 9. Germline V gene data show CDR1 as SGHDT and CDR2 as YYEEEE. The DNA for the CDR3 is TGTGCCAGCATTGGGGCAGGGGGCGGCAACACTGAAGCTTTCTTT. Protein: CASIGAGGGNTEAFF.

The chain uses TRBV10-1 and TRBJ2-1, with D possibly matching TRBD2 (5 bases). There are 14 residues in the CDR3. Germline CDR1 WNHNN, CDR2 SYGVQD (reference sequence). Trimming removed 4 bases at V and 6 bases at J, with 13 bases between. CDR3 DNA: TGCGCCAGCAGTGGGACTCGCGCGGCCAATGAGCAGTTCTTC. It specifies CASSGTRAANEQFF.

V and J are TRBV4-3 and TRBJ2-7; 10 nucleotides align to TRBD2. The CDR3 spans 17 residues. The V segment lost 0 bases and the J segment 2 bases; nucleotides outside the gene matches: 7. The germline CDR1 and CDR2 sequences are LGHNA and YSLEER. Here the CDR3 DNA reads TGCGCCAGCAGCCAAGAAGCAAGAACTAGCGGGACCTACGAGCAGTACTTC. Translated: CASSQEARTSGTYEQYF.

This rearrangement joins TRBV5-1 to TRBJ1-5; 9 nucleotides line up with TRBD1. Germline V CDR1 and CDR2: SGHRS, YFSETQ. The CDR3 spans 14 residues. Trimming removed 7 bases from V and 10 bases from J; junction bases left unmatched: 12. The DNA of the CDR3 is TGCGCCAGCCATCCGGGACAGGGTATAGGACCCCAGCATTTT. It encodes CASHPGQGIGPQHF.